This T cell receptor beta chain was sequenced in a study of glioma-infiltrating T cells after dendritic cell vaccination. Points from the study as a whole: Higher TCR clonality did not directly relate to longer survival.

Turning to this clone: Antigen unknown.

Patients had residual fresh-frozen tumor tissue and more than two years of survival data. The primer mix had 60 V beta and 13 J beta primers. The table came from immunoSEQ multiplex PCR; TCRdb's copy has only in-frame clones and leaves some out. In the table there are under 100,000 clones, approximately 90% of which are singletons. CDR3 length: 16 residues. In germline, CDR1 is SGDLS, CDR2 YYNGEE. Trimming at V came to 2 bases and at J to 2 bases, leaving 6 bases not matched to a gene. The sequenced sample was blood, obtained before dendritic cell vaccination. V is TRBV9 and J is TRBJ2-2; 7 bases line up with TRBD2. This sequence was found in a human donor with glioblastoma. CDR3 DNA sequence: TGTGCCAGCAGCGTTTTGCCTAGCGGTAACACCGGGGAGCTGTTTTTT. Its translation is CASSVLPSGNTGELFF.